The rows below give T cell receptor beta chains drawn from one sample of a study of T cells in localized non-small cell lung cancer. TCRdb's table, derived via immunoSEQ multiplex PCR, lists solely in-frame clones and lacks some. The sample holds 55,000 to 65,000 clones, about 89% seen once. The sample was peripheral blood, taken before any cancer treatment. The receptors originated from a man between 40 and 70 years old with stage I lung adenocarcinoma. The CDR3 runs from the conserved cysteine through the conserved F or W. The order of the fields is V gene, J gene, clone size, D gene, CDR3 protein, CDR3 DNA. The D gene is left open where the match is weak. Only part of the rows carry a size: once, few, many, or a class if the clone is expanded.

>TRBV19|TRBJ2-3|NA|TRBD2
CASSIRPAGGPTDTQYF
TGTGCCAGTAGTATCAGGCCAGCGGGAGGGCCAACAGATACGCAGTATTTT
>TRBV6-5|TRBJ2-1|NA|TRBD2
CASRPGTSSYNEQFF
TGTGCCAGCAGACCCGGGACTAGCTCCTACAATGAGCAGTTCTTC
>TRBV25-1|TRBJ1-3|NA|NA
CASSPSRVSSGNTIYF
TGTGCCAGCAGTCCTTCCAGGGTCTCTTCTGGAAACACCATATATTTT
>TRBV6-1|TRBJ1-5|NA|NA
CASSERDRRVSNQPQHF
TGTGCCAGCAGTGAGAGAGACAGAAGGGTTAGCAATCAGCCCCAGCATTTT
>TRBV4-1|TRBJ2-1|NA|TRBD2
CASSQDLGLGANEQFF
TGCGCCAGCAGCCAAGATCTGGGACTAGGAGCCAATGAGCAGTTCTTC
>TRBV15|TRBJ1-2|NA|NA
CATSRDQGGYTF
TGTGCCACCAGCAGAGATCAGGGTGGCTACACCTTC
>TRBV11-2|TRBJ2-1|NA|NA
CASSSQGLKQFF
TGTGCCAGCAGCTCTCAGGGCCTGAAGCAGTTCTTC
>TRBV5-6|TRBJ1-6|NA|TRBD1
CASSRDRINSPLHF
TGTGCCAGCAGCAGGGACAGGATAAATTCACCCCTCCACTTT
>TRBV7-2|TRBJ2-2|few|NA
CASSLSQINTGELFF
TGTGCCAGCAGCTTAAGTCAGATAAACACCGGGGAGCTGTTTTTT
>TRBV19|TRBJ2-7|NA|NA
CASSSPAGSSYEQYF
TGTGCCAGTAGTAGTCCCGCGGGTTCCTCCTACGAGCAGTACTTC
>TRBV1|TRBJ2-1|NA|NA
CTSSLGWGEQFF
TGCACCAGCAGCCTGGGGTGGGGTGAGCAGTTCTTC
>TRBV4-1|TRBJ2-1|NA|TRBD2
CASNIVAGGGNNEQFF
TGCGCCAGCAATATTGTGGCGGGAGGAGGTAACAATGAGCAGTTCTTC
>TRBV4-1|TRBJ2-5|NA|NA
CASSRSPLPETQYF
TGCGCCAGCAGCCGGTCTCCCTTACCCGAGACCCAGTACTTC
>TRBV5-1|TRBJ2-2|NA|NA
CASSFLQGSGELFF
TGCGCCAGCAGCTTTTTGCAGGGGTCCGGGGAGCTGTTTTTT
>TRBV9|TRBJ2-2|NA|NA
CASRRTVNTGELFF
TGTGCCAGCAGGAGGACAGTAAACACCGGGGAGCTGTTTTTT
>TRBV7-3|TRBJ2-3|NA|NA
CASSLTRTATDTQYF
TGTGCCAGCAGCTTAACTCGGACAGCCACAGATACGCAGTATTTT
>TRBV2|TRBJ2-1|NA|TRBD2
CASSGMGTSGRNEQFF
TGTGCCAGCAGTGGGATGGGGACTAGCGGGAGAAATGAGCAGTTCTTC
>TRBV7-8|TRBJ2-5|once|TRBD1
CASSLPPGTEQETQYF
TGTGCCAGCAGCTTACCCCCCGGGACAGAGCAAGAGACCCAGTACTTC
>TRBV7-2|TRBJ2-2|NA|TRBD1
CASSFRSGGTGELFF
TGTGCCAGCAGCTTTCGGTCAGGGGGCACCGGGGAGCTGTTTTTT
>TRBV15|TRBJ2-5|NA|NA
CATSIPGEAQETQYF
TGTGCCACCAGCATCCCTGGGGAGGCACAAGAGACCCAGTACTTC
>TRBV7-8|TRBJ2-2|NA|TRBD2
CASSIAVAGGRGELFF
TGTGCCAGCAGCATCGCCGTAGCGGGAGGGAGGGGGGAGCTGTTTTTT
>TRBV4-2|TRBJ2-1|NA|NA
CASSQWGVQGSYNEQFF
TGTGCCAGCAGCCAATGGGGAGTCCAGGGCTCCTACAATGAGCAGTTCTTC
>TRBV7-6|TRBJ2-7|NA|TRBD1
CASSSRTGVAYEQYF
TGTGCCAGCAGCTCGCGGACAGGGGTGGCCTACGAGCAGTACTTC
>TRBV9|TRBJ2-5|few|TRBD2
CASSGLAGETQYF
TGTGCCAGCAGCGGACTAGCGGGAGAGACCCAGTACTTC
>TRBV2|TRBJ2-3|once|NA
CASNPGHKHLSSTDTQYF
TGTGCCAGCAACCCGGGTCACAAACACCTAAGTAGCACAGATACGCAGTATTTT
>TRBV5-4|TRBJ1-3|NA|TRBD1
CASSLSGTGPGNTIYF
TGTGCCAGCAGTCTATCCGGGACAGGTCCCGGAAACACCATATATTTT
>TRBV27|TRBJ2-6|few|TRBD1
CASSLGTAPSGANVLTF
TGTGCCAGCAGTTTGGGGACAGCTCCCTCTGGGGCCAACGTCCTGACTTTC
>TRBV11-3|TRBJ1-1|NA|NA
CASSLGRANTEAFF
TGTGCCAGCAGCTTAGGGCGGGCGAACACTGAAGCTTTCTTT
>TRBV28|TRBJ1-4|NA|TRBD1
CASSYDRGGEKLFF
TGTGCCAGCAGCTACGACAGGGGCGGTGAAAAACTGTTTTTT
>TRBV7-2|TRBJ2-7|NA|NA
CASSLAKGNEQYF
TGTGCCAGCAGCTTAGCGAAGGGAAACGAGCAGTACTTC
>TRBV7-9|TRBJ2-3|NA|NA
CASSPSSAISTDTQYF
TGTGCCAGCAGCCCTTCTAGCGCCATCAGCACAGATACGCAGTATTTT
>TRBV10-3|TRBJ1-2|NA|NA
CAISESVLSPGYTF
TGTGCCATCAGTGAGTCGGTACTAAGTCCTGGCTACACCTTC
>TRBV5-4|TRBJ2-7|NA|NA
CASSKGLYEQYF
TGTGCCAGCAGCAAGGGACTCTACGAGCAGTACTTC
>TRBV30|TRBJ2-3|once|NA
CAWTRDIRDTQYF
TGTGCCTGGACTCGGGACATTAGAGATACGCAGTATTTT
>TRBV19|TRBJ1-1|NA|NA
CASSPWNRENTEAFF
TGTGCCAGTAGTCCTTGGAACAGGGAGAACACTGAAGCTTTCTTT
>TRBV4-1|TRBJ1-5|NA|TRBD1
CASSQMDRDNQPQHF
TGCGCCAGCAGCCAAATGGACAGGGACAATCAGCCCCAGCATTTT
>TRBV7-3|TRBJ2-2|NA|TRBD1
CASSRVGTVNTGELFF
TGTGCCAGCAGCCGGGTCGGGACAGTGAATACCGGGGAGCTGTTTTTT
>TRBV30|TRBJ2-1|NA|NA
CAWGGGSSRSEQFF
TGTGCCTGGGGGGGCGGGAGTTCACGGAGTGAGCAGTTCTTC
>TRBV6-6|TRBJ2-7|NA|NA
CASSLGQTYEQYF
TGTGCCAGCAGTTTAGGACAGACCTACGAGCAGTACTTC
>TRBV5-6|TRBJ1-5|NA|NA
CASSLGGRTPQHF
TGTGCCAGCAGCTTGGGGGGCCGGACGCCCCAGCATTTT
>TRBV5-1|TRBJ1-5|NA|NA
CASSVGDGQPQHF
TGCGCCAGCAGCGTAGGTGATGGGCAGCCCCAGCATTTT
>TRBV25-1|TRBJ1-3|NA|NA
CASSLTGGNTIYF
TGTGCCAGCAGTCTCACAGGGGGAAACACCATATATTTT
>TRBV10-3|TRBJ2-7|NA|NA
CAITQDNSYEQYF
TGTGCCATCACTCAGGACAACTCCTACGAGCAGTACTTC
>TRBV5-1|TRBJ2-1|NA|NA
CASSLGVDRFNEQFF
TGCGCCAGCAGCTTGGGGGTGGACAGATTCAATGAGCAGTTCTTC
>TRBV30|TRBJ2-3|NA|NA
CAWSVGSTQYF
TGTGCCTGGAGTGTAGGAAGTACGCAGTATTTT
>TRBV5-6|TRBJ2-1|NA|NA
CASSLGAGIQTDEQFF
TGTGCCAGCAGCTTGGGGGCCGGGATCCAAACGGATGAGCAGTTCTTC
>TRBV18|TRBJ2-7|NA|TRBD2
CASSPRAGGPYEQYF
TGTGCCAGCTCACCACGCGCGGGAGGGCCCTACGAGCAGTACTTC
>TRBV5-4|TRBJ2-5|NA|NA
CAGGQGPPEETQYF
TGTGCCGGGGGCCAGGGGCCCCCCGAAGAGACCCAGTACTTC
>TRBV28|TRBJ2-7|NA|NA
CASSLSDRAYEQYF
TGTGCCAGCAGTTTATCGGACAGAGCCTACGAGCAGTACTTC
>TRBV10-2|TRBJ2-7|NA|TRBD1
CASTWDRVGYEQYF
TGCGCCAGCACCTGGGACAGGGTGGGGTACGAGCAGTACTTC
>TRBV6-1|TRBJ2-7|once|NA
CASSPTPGYRYEQYF
TGTGCCAGCAGTCCTACCCCAGGGTACCGGTACGAGCAGTACTTC